A single sample gave rise to the 25 T cell receptor beta chains below, sequenced in a study of graft-versus-host responses after intestinal transplantation. Sequenced by immunoSEQ multiplex PCR; TCRdb stores in-frame clones only, minus some. The sample consists of under 20,000 clones, about 89% of them appearing once. The sequencing used PBMCs, collected about 230 days after intestinal transplant. Source of these receptors: a human patient who received an intestinal transplant, so some T cells may come from the graft donor.

The rearrangement joins TRBV7-9 to TRBJ2-7, with a possible D match to TRBD1 (5 bases). V was trimmed by 2 bases and J by 7 bases, leaving 9 bases between them. Looked up from germline, CDR1 is SEHNR and CDR2 is FQNEAQ (reference sequence). The CDR3 covers 12 residues. The CDR3 nucleotides read TGTGCCAGCAGCTTACAGGGTGGGGAGCAGTACTTC. Encoded protein: CASSLQGGEQYF.

With respect to this clone: Additional DNA sequences in this sample encode the identical CDR3. This chain joins TRBV15 and TRBJ1-4, with D unresolved. V was clipped by 5 bases and J by 0 bases, with 10 bases between them. In germline, CDR1 is LNHNV, CDR2 YYDKDF (reference sequence). The CDR3 covers 15 residues. The CDR3 sequence: CATSRGSATNEKLFF. CDR3 sequence (DNA): TGTGCCACCAGCCGTGGATCCGCAACTAATGAAAAACTGTTTTTT. Full variable domain (rest looked up from reference TRBV15 and TRBJ1-4): DAMVIQNPRYQVTQFGKPVTLSCSQTLNHNVMYWYQQKSSQAPKLLFHYYDKDFNNEADTPDNFQSRRPNTSFCFLDIRSPGLGDTAMYLCATSRGSATNEKLFFGSGTQLSVL.

The chain has TRBV5-4 and TRBJ2-7, with TRBD2 identical over 8 bases. The CDR3 is 15 residues long. The V and J ends lost 4 bases and 6 bases, in that order; junction bases with no gene match: 12. Germline V gene sequence: CDR1 SGHNT, CDR2 YYREEE (reference sequence). CDR3 DNA sequence: TGTGCCAGCAGCCACCCCGAAGCGGGGGTACGCGAGCAGTACTTC. Translated, it gives CASSHPEAGVREQYF.

The rearrangement uses TRBV5-4 and TRBJ2-3; D unresolved. The V gene lost 0 bases and the J gene lost 2 bases, with 7 bases spanning the gap. CDR1 is SGHNT, CDR2 YYREEE, per germline (reference sequence). This CDR3 has 14 amino acids. The CDR3 sequence: CASSLALLTDTQYF. DNA for the CDR3: TGTGCCAGCAGCTTGGCCCTCCTCACAGATACGCAGTATTTT.

The chain recombines TRBV6-6 with TRBJ2-7; no clear D. V was clipped by 5 bases and J by 7 bases, with 21 bases between them. This CDR3 is built from 15 residues. The germline CDR1 and CDR2 sequences are MNHNY and SVGAGI (reference sequence). CDR3 loop: CASSRRLSPPGEQYF. CDR3 nucleotides: TGTGCCAGCAGTAGACGGCTTTCTCCTCCCGGGGAGCAGTACTTC.

V is TRBV7-8 and J is TRBJ1-6, with 8 bases matching TRBD1. J lost 10 bases, V lost 5 bases, and 4 bases had no gene match. This CDR3 spans 13 amino acids. From germline, CDR1 is SGHVS and CDR2 FQNEAQ. The CDR3 bases are TGTGCCAGCAGCCCGGGACAGGTGTCACCCCTCCACTTT. This encodes CASSPGQVSPLHF.

The gene calls are TRBV7-8 and TRBJ1-5; 7 bases map to TRBD1. The ends lost 4 bases at V and 1 base at J; junction bases unmatched: 7. The CDR3 is made up of 16 amino acids. Germline lookup yields CDR1 SGHVS and CDR2 FQNEAQ. CDR3 DNA: TGTGCCAGCAGCTCCACAGGGGCAGGGAGCAATCAGCCCCAGCATTTT. Residues: CASSSTGAGSNQPQHF. The whole variable domain, filled in from reference TRBV7-8 and TRBJ1-5, reads GAGVSQSPRYKVAKRGQDVALRCDPISGHVSLFWYQQALGQGPEFLTYFQNEAQLDKSGLPSDRFFAERPEGSVSTLKIQRTQQEDSAVYLCASSSTGAGSNQPQHFGDGTRLSIL.

J is TRBJ2-1 and V is TRBV6-5, with a possible D match to TRBD2 (6 bases). CDR1 and CDR2 (germline): MNHEY, SVGAGI. The CDR3 length is 13 residues. V was cut by 2 bases and J by 4 bases, with 6 bases left in between. The CDR3 reads CASSYREYNEQFF. CDR3 DNA sequence: TGTGCCAGCAGTTACCGGGAGTACAATGAGCAGTTCTTC.

The V and J genes are TRBV30 and TRBJ1-1; D is undetermined. Between the trimmed V and J ends, which lost 0 bases and 4 bases, there was a span of 12 bases. From germline, CDR1 is GTSNPN and CDR2 SVGIG (reference sequence). The CDR3 extends over 14 amino acids. The CDR3 region has the DNA TGTGCCTGGAGTGTAACGGACCTGACCACTGAAGCTTTCTTT. Translation gives CAWSVTDLTTEAFF.

The V gene is TRBV29-1, the J gene TRBJ2-1; D is unresolved. Trimming removed 2 bases at V and 4 bases at J, with 3 bases between. The CDR3 loop spans 11 amino acids. Germline V gives CDR1 SQVTM, CDR2 ANQGSEA. The CDR3 loop reads CSVEIYNEQFF. For the CDR3, the DNA is TGCAGCGTTGAAATATACAATGAGCAGTTCTTC.

The chain's CDR3 is CASSPWGAHNEKLFF. CDR3 bases: TGTGCCAGTAGTCCCTGGGGGGCGCATAATGAAAAACTGTTTTTT. This rearrangement joins TRBV19 to TRBJ1-4, with D perhaps TRBD1 (6 bases). V lost 5 bases and J lost 4, with 14 bases in between. The CDR3 contains 15 residues. Germline V CDR1 and CDR2: LNHDA, SQIVND (reference sequence).

The chain is built from TRBV6-5 and TRBJ1-1; D possibly corresponds to TRBD1 (5 bases). V lost 5 bases and J 1 base, leaving 14 bases between the germline ends. CDR3 length equals 15 residues. Germline V gene data show CDR1 as MNHEY and CDR2 as SVGAGI. CDR3: CASSVAGMGNTEAFF. In nucleotides, the CDR3 is TGTGCCAGCAGTGTTGCAGGGATGGGGAACACTGAAGCTTTCTTT.

The rearrangement joins TRBV5-1 to TRBJ2-1, with D possibly matching TRBD2 (5 bases). Germline values: CDR1 SGHRS, CDR2 YFSETQ. The V gene lost 1 base and the J gene lost 4 bases, with 12 bases spanning the gap. The CDR3 sequence is 15 residues long. The CDR3 region is CASSLRVGGYNEQFF. Written as DNA, the CDR3 is TGCGCCAGCAGCTTGAGGGTTGGAGGATACAATGAGCAGTTCTTC.

This chain uses TRBV5-1 with TRBJ1-1; TRBD1 matches at 7 bases. The V gene end was trimmed by 4 bases and the J gene end by 1 base; junction bases not matched to a gene: 4. Germline V lookup: CDR1 SGHRS, CDR2 YFSETQ. The CDR3 covers 14 residues. CDR3 amino acids: CASSQDRSNTEAFF. The CDR3 DNA reads TGCGCCAGCAGCCAGGACAGGTCGAACACTGAAGCTTTCTTT.

This chain joins TRBV6-4 and TRBJ1-1; 7 positions match TRBD1. The CDR3 has 14 residues. Germline-derived CDR1 and CDR2 are MRHNA and SNTAGT. The V gene end was trimmed by 3 bases and the J gene end by 5 bases; junction bases not matched to a gene: 6. CDR3 coding DNA: TGTGCCAGCAGTGAGTTCTCAGGGGGGACTGAAGCTTTCTTT. This translates into CASSEFSGGTEAFF.

The chain links TRBV2 to TRBJ2-1; possible D gene TRBD2, 7 bases. Germline V CDR1 and CDR2: SNHLY, FYNNEI. Trimming cost V 6 bases and J 1 base, with 16 bases left between them. CDR3 length: 16 amino acids. The CDR3 nucleotides are TGTGCCAGCAGGGAAAGGGGGGGTCTATCCTACAATGAGCAGTTCTTC. Protein product: CASRERGGLSYNEQFF.

The chain couples TRBV6-4 to TRBJ2-3; 8 positions agree with TRBD2. Trimming at V came to 2 bases and at J to 4 bases, leaving 5 bases not matched to a gene. The germline CDR1 and CDR2 sequences are MRHNA and SNTAGT. The CDR3 spans 15 residues. This CDR3 is CASSDGSGVADTQYF. As DNA, the CDR3 is TGTGCCAGCAGTGACGGTAGCGGGGTGGCAGATACGCAGTATTTT.

The V gene is TRBV7-8, the J gene TRBJ1-2, with 10 bases fitting TRBD1. Trimming cost V 4 bases and J 3 bases; bases outside gene matches: 11. This CDR3 has 17 residues. The germline V gene has CDR1 SGHVS and CDR2 FQNEAQ. The CDR3 region is CASSSSTGTGDYYGYTF. In DNA, the CDR3 is TGTGCCAGCAGCTCCTCGACCGGGACAGGGGACTACTATGGCTACACCTTC. The whole variable domain, remainder taken from reference TRBV7-8 and TRBJ1-2, is GAGVSQSPRYKVAKRGQDVALRCDPISGHVSLFWYQQALGQGPEFLTYFQNEAQLDKSGLPSDRFFAERPEGSVSTLKIQRTQQEDSAVYLCASSSSTGTGDYYGYTFGSGTRLTVV.

This chain links TRBV27 with TRBJ2-2; D is uncertain. The germline V and J ends were trimmed by 6 bases and 5 bases, with 7 bases remaining between them. Germline V gene sequence: CDR1 MNHEY, CDR2 SMNVEV (reference sequence). CDR3 size: 12 residues. The CDR3 region has the DNA TGTGCCAGCAGGGGGTGGACCGGGGAGCTGTTTTTT. The encoded protein is CASRGWTGELFF.

The CDR3 coding sequence is TGTGCCTGGAGTGTACCGAATGAGCAGTTCTTC. Protein: CAWSVPNEQFF. The chain joins TRBV30 to TRBJ2-1; D gene uncertain. V was clipped by 0 bases and J by 7 bases, with 4 bases between them. The germline gives CDR1 GTSNPN, CDR2 SVGIG (reference sequence). The CDR3 contains 11 residues.

The chain is built from TRBV19 and TRBJ2-7; the D gene is possibly TRBD1 (6 bases). V lost 1 base and J lost 5, with 18 bases in between. The length of the CDR3 is 16 residues. The germline gives CDR1 LNHDA, CDR2 SQIVND (reference sequence). Here the CDR3 reads CASSIGPGHLLDEQYF. The CDR3 region has the DNA TGTGCCAGTAGTATAGGACCGGGACACCTCTTGGACGAGCAGTACTTC.

This clone was recorded a few times. J is TRBJ1-3 and V is TRBV7-2; possible D gene TRBD1, 6 bases. This CDR3 is built from 14 residues. V was trimmed by 5 bases and J by 4 bases, leaving 12 bases between them. Per germline, CDR1 SGHTA and CDR2 FQGNSA. For the CDR3, the DNA is TGTGCCAGCAGCCAAAGGGGGTGGGGAAACACCATATATTTT. Protein sequence: CASSQRGWGNTIYF.

This clone was detected once. The rearrangement uses TRBV30 and TRBJ1-5; tentative D call: TRBD1 (5 bases). The germline V gene encodes CDR1 GTSNPN and CDR2 SVGIG (reference sequence). The CDR3 extends over 15 amino acids. The germline V and J ends were trimmed by 3 bases and 1 base, with 13 bases remaining between them. CDR3 bases: TGTGCCTGGAGCGGCCCAGGGACGAGCAATCAGCCCCAGCATTTT. It yields the protein CAWSGPGTSNQPQHF.

This sequence joins TRBV2 and TRBJ1-2; 8 bases fit TRBD1. V gave up 6 bases and J gave up 8 bases; unmatched junction bases: 5. The CDR3 covers 12 residues. The germline CDR1 and CDR2 sequences are SNHLY and FYNNEI. This CDR3 reads CASRQGALGYTF. The CDR3 bases are TGTGCCAGCAGGCAGGGGGCGCTGGGCTACACCTTC.

The chain is built from TRBV5-8 and TRBJ2-2, with no clear D. The CDR3 totals 13 residues. V was clipped by 1 base and J by 7 bases, with 8 bases between them. Germline V gives CDR1 SGHTS, CDR2 YDEGEE. The CDR3 DNA reads as TGTGCCAGCAGCTTGATGGGTAACGGGGAGCTGTTTTTT. It yields the protein CASSLMGNGELFF.